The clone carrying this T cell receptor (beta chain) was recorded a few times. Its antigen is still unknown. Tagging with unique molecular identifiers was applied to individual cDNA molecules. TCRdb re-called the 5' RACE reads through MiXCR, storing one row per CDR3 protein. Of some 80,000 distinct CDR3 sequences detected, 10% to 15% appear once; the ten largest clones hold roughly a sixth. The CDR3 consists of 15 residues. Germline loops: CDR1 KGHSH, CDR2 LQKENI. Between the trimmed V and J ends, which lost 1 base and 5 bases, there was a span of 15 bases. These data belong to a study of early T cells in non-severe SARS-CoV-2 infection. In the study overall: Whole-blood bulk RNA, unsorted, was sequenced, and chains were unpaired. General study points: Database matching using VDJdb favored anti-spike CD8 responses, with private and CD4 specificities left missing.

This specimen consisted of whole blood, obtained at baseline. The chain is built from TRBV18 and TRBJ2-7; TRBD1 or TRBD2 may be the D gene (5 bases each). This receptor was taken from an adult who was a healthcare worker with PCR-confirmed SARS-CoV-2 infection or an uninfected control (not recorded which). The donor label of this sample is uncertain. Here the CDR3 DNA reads TGTGCCAGCTCACCACGAGGGGTCCTGGCGGACGAGCAGTACTTC. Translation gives CASSPRGVLADEQYF.